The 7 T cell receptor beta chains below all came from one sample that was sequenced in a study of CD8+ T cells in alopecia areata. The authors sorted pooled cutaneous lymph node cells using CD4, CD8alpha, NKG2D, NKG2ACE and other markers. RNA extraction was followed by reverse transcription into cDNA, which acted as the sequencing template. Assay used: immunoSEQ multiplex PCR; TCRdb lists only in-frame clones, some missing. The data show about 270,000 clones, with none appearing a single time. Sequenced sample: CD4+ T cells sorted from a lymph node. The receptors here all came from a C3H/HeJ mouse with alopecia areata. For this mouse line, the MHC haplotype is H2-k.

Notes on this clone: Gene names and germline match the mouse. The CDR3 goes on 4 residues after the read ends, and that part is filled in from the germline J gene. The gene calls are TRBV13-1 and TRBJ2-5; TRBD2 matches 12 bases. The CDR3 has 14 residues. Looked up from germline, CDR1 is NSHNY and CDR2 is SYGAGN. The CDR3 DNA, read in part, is TGTGCCAGCAGTCGACTGGGGGGGCGCGAC. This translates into CASSRLGGRD. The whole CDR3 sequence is CASSRLGGRDTQYF.

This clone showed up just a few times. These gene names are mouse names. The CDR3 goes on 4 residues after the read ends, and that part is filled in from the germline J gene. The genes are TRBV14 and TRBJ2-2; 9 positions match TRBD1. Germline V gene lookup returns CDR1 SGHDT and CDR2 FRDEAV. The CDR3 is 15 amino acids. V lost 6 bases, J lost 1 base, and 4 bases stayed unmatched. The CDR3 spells CASTRTGVNTGQLYF. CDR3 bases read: TGTGCCAGCACCCGGACAGGGGTAAACACCGGG. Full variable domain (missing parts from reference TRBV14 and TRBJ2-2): EAGVTQSPRYAVLQEGQAVSFWCDPISGHDTLYWYQQPRDQGPQLLVYFRDEAVIDNSQLPSDRFSAVRPKGTNSTLKIQSAKQGDTATYLCASTRTGVNTGQLYFGEGSKLTVL.

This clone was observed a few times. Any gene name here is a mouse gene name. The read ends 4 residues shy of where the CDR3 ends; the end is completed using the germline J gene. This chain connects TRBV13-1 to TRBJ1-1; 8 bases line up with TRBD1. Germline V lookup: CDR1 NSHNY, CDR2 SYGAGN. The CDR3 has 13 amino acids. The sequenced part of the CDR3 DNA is TGTGCCAGCAAAACAACAGGGGGGACA. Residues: CASKTTGGT. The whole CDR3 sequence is CASKTTGGTEVFF.

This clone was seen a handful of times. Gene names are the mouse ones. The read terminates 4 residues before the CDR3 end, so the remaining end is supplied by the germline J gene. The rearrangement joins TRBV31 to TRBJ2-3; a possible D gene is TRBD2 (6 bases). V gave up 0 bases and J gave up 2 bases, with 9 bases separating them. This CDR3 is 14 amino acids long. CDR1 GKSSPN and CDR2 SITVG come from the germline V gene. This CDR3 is CAWSLGGVAETLYF. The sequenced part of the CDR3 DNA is TGTGCCTGGAGTCTGGGGGGAGTTGCAGAA.

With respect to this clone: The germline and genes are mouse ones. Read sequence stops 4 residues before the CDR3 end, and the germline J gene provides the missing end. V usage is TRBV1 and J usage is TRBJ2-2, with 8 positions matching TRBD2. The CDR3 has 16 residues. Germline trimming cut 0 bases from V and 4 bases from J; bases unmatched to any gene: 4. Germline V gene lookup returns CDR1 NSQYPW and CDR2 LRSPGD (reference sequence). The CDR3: CTCSADPGGFTGQLYF. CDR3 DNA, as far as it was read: TGCACCTGCAGTGCAGATCCTGGGGGGTTCACCGGG.

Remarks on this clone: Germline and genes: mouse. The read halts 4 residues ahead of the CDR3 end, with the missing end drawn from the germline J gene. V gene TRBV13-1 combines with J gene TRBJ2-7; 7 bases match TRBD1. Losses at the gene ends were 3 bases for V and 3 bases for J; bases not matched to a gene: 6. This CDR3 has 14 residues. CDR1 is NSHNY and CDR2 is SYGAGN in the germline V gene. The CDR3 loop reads CASSGRGQNYEQYF. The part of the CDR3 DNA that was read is TGTGCCAGCAGTGGTCGGGGACAGAACTAT.

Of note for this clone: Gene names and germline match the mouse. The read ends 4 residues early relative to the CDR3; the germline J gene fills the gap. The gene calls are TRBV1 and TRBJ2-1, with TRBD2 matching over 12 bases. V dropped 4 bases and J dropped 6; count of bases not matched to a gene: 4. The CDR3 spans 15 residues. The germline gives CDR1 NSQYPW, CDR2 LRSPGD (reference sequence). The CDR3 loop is CTCSERDWGVAEQFF. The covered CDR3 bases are TGCACCTGCAGTGAGAGGGACTGGGGGGTTGCT.